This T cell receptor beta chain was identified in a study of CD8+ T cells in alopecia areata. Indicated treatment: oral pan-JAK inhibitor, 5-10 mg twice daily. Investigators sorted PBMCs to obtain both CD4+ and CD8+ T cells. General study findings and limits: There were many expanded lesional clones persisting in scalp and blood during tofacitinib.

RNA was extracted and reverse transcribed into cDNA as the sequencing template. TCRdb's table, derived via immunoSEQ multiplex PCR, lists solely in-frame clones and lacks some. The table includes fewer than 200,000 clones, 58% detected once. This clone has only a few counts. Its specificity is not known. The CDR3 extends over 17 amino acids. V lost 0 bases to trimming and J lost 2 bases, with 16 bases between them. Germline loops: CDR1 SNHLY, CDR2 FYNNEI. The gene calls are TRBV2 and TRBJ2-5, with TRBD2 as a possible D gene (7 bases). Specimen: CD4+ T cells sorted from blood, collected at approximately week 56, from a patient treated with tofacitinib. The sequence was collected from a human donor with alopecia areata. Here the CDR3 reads CASSEALGLGGQETQYF. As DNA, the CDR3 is TGTGCCAGCAGTGAAGCGCTTGGACTAGGGGGACAAGAGACCCAGTACTTC.